What follows is one TCR beta chain and its context. The PCR contained 60 Vbeta and 13 Jbeta primers. Method: immunoSEQ multiplex PCR; TCRdb's copy keeps in-frame clones and lacks some. The table includes about 170,000 clones, about 82% detected once. These data come from a study of cytomegalovirus exposure and HLA in healthy donors. Turning to the study itself: A prior analysis found 117 million unique TCR beta sequences from around 200 million T cells.

The ends were cut back, 2 bases at V and 8 bases at J, with 12 bases in the middle. CDR1 SGHNT and CDR2 YENEEA come from the germline V gene. The CDR3 runs 13 residues. The sequence derives from a woman between 18 and 29 years old in good health and CMV-seronegative. Sequenced sample: PBMCs. The chain uses TRBV11-3 and TRBJ1-1, with a tentative D call TRBD1 (6 bases). For the CDR3, the DNA is TGTGCCAGCAGCTTATCATGGGGGCGCGAAGCTTTCTTT. Translating gives CASSLSWGREAFF.